This TCR beta chain was captured by sequencing in a study of blood T cell repertoires in COVID-19. Study context: Nucleic acid was either cDNA or gDNA, and it came from T cells, B-cell-depleted T cells, or PBMCs.

This clone was found a few times. Method: immunoSEQ multiplex PCR; TCRdb's copy keeps in-frame clones and lacks some. The table includes 200,000 to 250,000 clones, 86% detected once. V dropped 1 base and J dropped 3 bases, with 7 bases sitting between them. The CDR3 length is 13 residues. The germline V gene encodes CDR1 LGHDT and CDR2 YNNKEL (reference sequence). The sequence derives from an older man with acute or convalescent COVID-19. Sequencing was done on a sample of peripheral blood. The V gene is TRBV3-1 (or the pseudogene TRBV3-2), the J gene TRBJ2-7; the D gene is possibly TRBD1 (6 bases). DNA for the CDR3: TGTGCCAGCAGCCAAGGCAGGGGCTACGAGCAGTACTTC. Translation: CASSQGRGYEQYF.